What follows are 14 T cell receptor beta chains derived from one specimen sequenced in a study of human T cells and chemical hapten exposure. MiXCR was run by TCRdb on the RACE reads, yielding one entry per CDR3 protein. The data show about 340,000 distinct CDR3 sequences, about 7% seen once. The sample's time point: patch test 1, 2 weeks after DPC sensitization. Treatment reported: therapeutic diphenylcyclopropenone sensitization with weekly scalp DPC. Sequenced material: whole blood, taken in connection with sensitization to the hapten diphenylcyclopropenone (DPC). These receptor sequences come from a woman aged 18 to 35 with alopecia areata. Some clones in this sample may be carry-over from other donors' samples.

The gene calls are TRBV6-5 and TRBJ1-2, with D unclear. Germline V CDR1 and CDR2: MNHEY, SVGAGI. This CDR3 spans 12 amino acids. V lost 2 bases, J lost 8 bases, and 9 bases lay in between. The CDR3 nucleotides read TGTGCCAGCAGTTACGGGTCCGGCGGCTACACCTTC. Amino acids: CASSYGSGGYTF.

This chain links TRBV9 with TRBJ2-3; 7 bases fit TRBD2. The CDR3 covers 18 residues. Germline CDR1 and CDR2: SGDLS and YYNGEE. J gave up 0 bases and V 4 bases, and 14 bases lay outside the gene matches. Written as DNA, the CDR3 is TGTGCCAGCAGCCTTCAGGGCGGGGGTTACTCTAGCACAGATACGCAGTATTTT. Its protein product is CASSLQGGGYSSTDTQYF.

This clonotype was seen ten or more times. The V call is TRBV7-2, the J call TRBJ2-2; 10 nucleotides match TRBD1. V trimming: 3 bases; J trimming: 6 bases; junction bases outside the gene matches: 7. There are 16 residues in the CDR3. CDR1 SGHTA and CDR2 FQGNSA come from the germline V gene. The CDR3: CASSFAGTGVAGELFF. The CDR3 DNA follows: TGTGCCAGCAGCTTTGCCGGGACAGGGGTCGCCGGGGAGCTGTTTTTT.

This clonotype turned up a few times. The V call is TRBV7-3, the J call TRBJ2-5, with a possible D match to TRBD2 (6 bases). Trimming removed 4 bases from V and 2 bases from J, with 17 bases in between. The germline gives CDR1 SGHTA, CDR2 FQGTGA. This CDR3 has 16 amino acids. The CDR3 region is CASSSRPLGGQETQYF. CDR3 DNA: TGTGCCAGCAGCTCCAGGCCCCTCGGAGGGCAAGAGACCCAGTACTTC.

This clonotype was seen only a few times. The gene calls are TRBV28 and TRBJ1-1; possible D gene TRBD1, 5 bases. The CDR3 covers 14 residues. The V gene's germline CDR1 is MDHEN and CDR2 SYDVKM. The V end lost 6 bases, the J end lost 4 bases, and 15 bases lay between the germline ends. Written as DNA, the CDR3 is TGTGCCAGCAGAGCCGGGACTCGATTCACTGAAGCTTTCTTT. This translates into CASRAGTRFTEAFF. Full variable domain (remainder filled in from reference TRBV28 and TRBJ1-1): DVKVTQSSRYLVKRTGEKVFLECVQDMDHENMFWYRQDPGLGLRLIYFSYDVKMKEKGDIPEGYSVSREKKERFSLILESASTNQTSMYLCASRAGTRFTEAFFGQGTRLTVV.

This clonotype was found a few times. The chain is built from TRBV2 and TRBJ1-4; no clear D gene. Looked up from germline, CDR1 is SNHLY and CDR2 is FYNNEI. Deletions cut 8 bases from V and 3 bases from J, with 13 bases between. The CDR3 runs 14 residues. For the CDR3, the DNA is TGTGCCAGCGGCCCGAGGAGACCTAATGAAAAACTGTTTTTT. Translation gives CASGPRRPNEKLFF.

This clonotype was picked up a small number of times. The chain couples TRBV2 to TRBJ2-3, with 11 nucleotides matching TRBD1. This CDR3 has 15 amino acids. The germline CDR1 and CDR2 sequences are SNHLY and FYNNEI. Unmatched junction bases numbered 5, after V lost 6 bases and J lost 3 bases. The CDR3: CASRQGQGATDTQYF. The CDR3 DNA follows: TGTGCCAGCAGACAAGGACAGGGGGCAACAGATACGCAGTATTTT.

The table lists this clonotype with many counts. The gene calls are TRBV4-3 and TRBJ2-1, with D hard to call. With 4 bases removed from V and 6 bases from J, the gap between germline ends came to 13 bases. The CDR3 spans 14 residues. Germline V gene sequence: CDR1 LGHNA, CDR2 YSLEER. This CDR3 reads CASSRNRLGNEQFF. CDR3 coding DNA: TGCGCCAGCAGCCGCAACAGACTGGGCAATGAGCAGTTCTTC.

This clonotype has just a few counts. This chain connects TRBV5-1 to TRBJ1-1; the match to TRBD1 covers 10 bases. Unmatched junction bases numbered 9, after V lost 1 base and J lost 0 bases. This CDR3 has 18 amino acids. Germline V CDR1 and CDR2: SGHRS, YFSETQ. CDR3 DNA sequence: TGCGCCAGCAGCTTGTGGGACAGGGGCCGAGGAATGAACACTGAAGCTTTCTTT. This codes for CASSLWDRGRGMNTEAFF.

Many counts were recorded for this clonotype. The chain is built from TRBV7-2 and TRBJ2-7, with D unresolved. The CDR3 runs 10 residues. Trimming shortened V by 8 bases and J by 4 bases, and 6 bases separated the two germline ends. Germline CDR1 and CDR2: SGHTA and FQGNSA. CDR3 loop: CASGEYEQYF. CDR3 DNA sequence: TGTGCCAGCGGAGAGTACGAGCAGTACTTC.

This clonotype came up many times. The chain joins TRBV7-9 to TRBJ2-4; D remains ambiguous. Germline V CDR1 and CDR2: SEHNR, FQNEAQ (reference sequence). V shed 5 bases and J shed 0 bases, with 14 bases lying between them. This CDR3 spans 16 amino acids. CDR3 loop: CASSRHLGLAKNIQYF. CDR3 DNA sequence: TGTGCCAGCAGCCGACACCTGGGGTTAGCCAAAAACATTCAGTACTTC.

The chain uses TRBV4-1 and TRBJ1-6, with D uncertain. V was trimmed by 1 base and J by 7 bases, leaving 17 bases between them. CDR3 length equals 17 residues. In germline, CDR1 is MGHRA, CDR2 YSYEKL. CDR3 sequence reads: CASSQVGREWQNSPLHF. For the CDR3, the DNA is TGCGCCAGCAGCCAAGTGGGAAGGGAGTGGCAGAATTCACCCCTCCACTTT.

This clonotype was picked up many times. The rearrangement uses TRBV10-3 and TRBJ1-1; no reliable D call. CDR3 size: 13 residues. CDR1 is ENHRY and CDR2 is SYGVKD in the germline V gene. Trimming shortened V by 3 bases and J by 1 base, and 6 bases separated the two germline ends. The CDR3, as DNA: TGTGCCATCAGTGACGGCCCGAACACTGAAGCTTTCTTT. Translated, it gives CAISDGPNTEAFF.

In its sample, this clonotype was seen a few times. The chain employs TRBV6-5 and TRBJ1-1, with D perhaps matching TRBD1 (5 bases). This CDR3 has 11 residues. The germline V and J ends were trimmed by 8 bases and 8 bases, with 12 bases remaining between them. Germline values: CDR1 MNHEY, CDR2 SVGAGI. DNA for the CDR3: TGTGCCAGCCGCTGGGACCGGGAAGCTTTCTTT. This translates into CASRWDREAFF.